The 8 T cell receptor beta chains listed next were all sequenced from one sample in a study of blood T cells in healthy people across ages. A J-beta primer mix and a sample-barcoded 5' primer were used in a second PCR of roughly 6 to 11 cycles. TCRdb reanalysed the 5' RACE reads using MiXCR and keeps one entry per CDR3 protein. The sample shows over 1,500,000 distinct CDR3 sequences, about two fifths of them seen only once. The sample was blood. Every receptor here comes from a human donor in good health.

The table lists this clonotype with a few counts. The J gene is TRBJ2-7, the V gene TRBV27; D remains unclear. Looked up from germline, CDR1 is MNHEY and CDR2 is SMNVEV (reference sequence). V was pared by 4 bases and J by 2 bases, with 15 bases between. The CDR3 covers 15 residues. CDR3 protein: CASSSTGRWPYEQYF. CDR3 bases: TGTGCCAGCAGTTCGACCGGACGGTGGCCCTACGAGCAGTACTTC.

The CDR3 DNA follows: TGCGCCAGCAGCCAAGACAAGGAACAGGGGGCGTACCAAGAGACCCAGTACTTC. It specifies CASSQDKEQGAYQETQYF. J is TRBJ2-5 and V is TRBV4-1; 9 bases match TRBD1. Trimming at V came to 0 bases and at J to 0 bases, leaving 8 bases not matched to a gene. Germline V gene sequence: CDR1 MGHRA, CDR2 YSYEKL. There are 18 residues in the CDR3.

This clonotype was recorded a few times. The chain couples TRBV6-5 to TRBJ2-5; 10 bases map to TRBD1. The ends lost 6 bases at V and 1 base at J; junction bases unmatched: 5. The CDR3 is 15 residues long. Germline V gene sequence: CDR1 MNHEY, CDR2 SVGAGI. Here the CDR3 reads CASSRDRGRQETQYF. The CDR3 DNA sequence: TGTGCCAGCAGCCGGGACAGGGGCCGCCAAGAGACCCAGTACTTC.

This chain joins TRBV29-1 and TRBJ2-7; no clear D. The J call may be in error: the DNA end matches TRBJ2-5 better. Germline CDR1 and CDR2: SQVTM and ANQGSEA. The CDR3 runs to 12 residues. CDR3 sequence: CSVGFGQETQYF. In nucleotides, the CDR3 is TGCAGCGTTGGATTCGGACAAGAGACCCAGTACTTC.

CDR3 in amino acids: CASSNQYATNEKLFF. Here the CDR3 DNA reads TGTGCCAGCAGCAATCAGTATGCAACTAATGAAAAACTGTTTTTT. This chain uses TRBV3-1 with TRBJ1-4, with D unresolved. The germline V gene has CDR1 LGHDT and CDR2 YNNKEL (reference sequence). V was clipped by 5 bases and J by 0 bases, with 10 bases between them. This CDR3 contains 15 residues. Full variable domain (rest looked up from reference TRBV3-1 and TRBJ1-4): DTAVSQTPKYLVTQMGNDKSIKCEQNLGHDTMYWYKQDSKKFLKIMFSYNNKELIINETVPNRFSPKSPDKAHLNLHINSLELGDSAVYFCASSNQYATNEKLFFGSGTQLSVL.

This clonotype was found a few times. The chain couples TRBV7-8 to TRBJ1-6; 7 bases are shared with TRBD1. The J segment lost 8 bases and the V segment lost 5 bases, leaving 9 bases of the junction unmatched. Germline assignment: CDR1 SGHVS and CDR2 FQNEAQ. This CDR3 has 15 amino acids. The CDR3, as DNA: TGTGCCAGCAGCCCCGGAACAGGGGTGCATTCACCCCTCCACTTT. It encodes CASSPGTGVHSPLHF.

The V call is TRBV9, the J call TRBJ2-7; the D gene is possibly TRBD1 (6 bases). V dropped 0 bases and J dropped 3 bases, with 13 bases sitting between them. The germline V gene encodes CDR1 SGDLS and CDR2 YYNGEE. The CDR3 runs to 15 residues. The CDR3, as DNA: TGTGCCAGCAGCGTAGGTTCAGGCAGGGGCTACGAGCAGTACTTC. It encodes CASSVGSGRGYEQYF.

The sample holds a few counts of this clonotype. The chain has TRBV7-9 and TRBJ2-5, with D perhaps TRBD1 or TRBD2 (7 bases each). This CDR3 has 18 residues. Trimming pared 1 base from V and 5 bases from J, leaving 23 bases between. Per the germline V gene, CDR1 is SEHNR and CDR2 is FQNEAQ (reference sequence). CDR3 sequence reads: CASSLGPSQGGADETQYF. The CDR3 DNA is TGTGCCAGCAGCTTAGGACCATCCCAGGGGGGGGCGGATGAGACCCAGTACTTC.